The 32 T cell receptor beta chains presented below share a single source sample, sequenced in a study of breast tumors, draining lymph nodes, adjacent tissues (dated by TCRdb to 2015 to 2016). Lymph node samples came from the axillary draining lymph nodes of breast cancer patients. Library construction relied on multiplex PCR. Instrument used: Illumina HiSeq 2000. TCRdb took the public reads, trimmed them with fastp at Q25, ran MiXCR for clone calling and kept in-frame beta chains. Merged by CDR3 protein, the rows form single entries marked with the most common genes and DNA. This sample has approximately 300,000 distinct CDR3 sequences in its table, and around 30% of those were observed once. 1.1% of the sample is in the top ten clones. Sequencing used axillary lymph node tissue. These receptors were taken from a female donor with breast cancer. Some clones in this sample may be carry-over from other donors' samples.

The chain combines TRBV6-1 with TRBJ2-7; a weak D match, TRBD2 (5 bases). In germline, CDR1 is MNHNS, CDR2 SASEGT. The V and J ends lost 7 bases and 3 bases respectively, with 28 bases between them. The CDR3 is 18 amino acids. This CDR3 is CASTSSRTGIVRYYEQYF. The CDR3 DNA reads TGTGCCAGCACCTCTTCTCGGACGGGGATAGTACGATACTACGAGCAGTACTTC.

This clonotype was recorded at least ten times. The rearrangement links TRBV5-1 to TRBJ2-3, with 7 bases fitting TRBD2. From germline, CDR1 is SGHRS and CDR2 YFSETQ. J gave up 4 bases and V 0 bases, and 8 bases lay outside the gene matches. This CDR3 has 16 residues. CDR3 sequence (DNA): TGCGCCAGCAGCTTGGCCGGCGGGAGAGGGGCAGATACGCAGTATTTT. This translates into CASSLAGGRGADTQYF.

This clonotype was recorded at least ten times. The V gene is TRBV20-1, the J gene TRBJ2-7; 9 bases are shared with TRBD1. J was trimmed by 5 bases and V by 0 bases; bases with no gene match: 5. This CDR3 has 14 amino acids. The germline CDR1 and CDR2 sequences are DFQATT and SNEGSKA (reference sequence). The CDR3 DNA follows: TGCAGTGCTAGAGAACCGGGACAGGGAAACGAGCAGTACTTC. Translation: CSAREPGQGNEQYF.

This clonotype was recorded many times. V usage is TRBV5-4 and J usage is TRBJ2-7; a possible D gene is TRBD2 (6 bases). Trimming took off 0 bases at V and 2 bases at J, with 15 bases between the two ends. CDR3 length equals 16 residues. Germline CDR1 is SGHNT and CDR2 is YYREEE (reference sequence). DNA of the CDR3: TGTGCCAGCAGCTTGGGTGCAGGAGGGATAACCTACGAGCAGTACTTC. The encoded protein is CASSLGAGGITYEQYF.

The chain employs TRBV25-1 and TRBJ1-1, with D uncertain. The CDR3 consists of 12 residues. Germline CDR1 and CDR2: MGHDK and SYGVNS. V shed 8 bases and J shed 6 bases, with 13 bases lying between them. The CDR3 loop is CASSLLGAEAFF. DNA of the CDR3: TGTGCCAGCTCCCTTTTGGGTGCTGAAGCTTTCTTT.

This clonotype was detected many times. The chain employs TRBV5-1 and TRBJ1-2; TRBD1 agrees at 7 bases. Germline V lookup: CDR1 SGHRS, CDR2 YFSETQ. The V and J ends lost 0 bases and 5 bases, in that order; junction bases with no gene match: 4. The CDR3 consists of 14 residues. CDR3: CASSLGGDRYGYTF. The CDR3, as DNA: TGCGCCAGCAGCTTGGGGGGGGACAGATATGGCTACACCTTC.

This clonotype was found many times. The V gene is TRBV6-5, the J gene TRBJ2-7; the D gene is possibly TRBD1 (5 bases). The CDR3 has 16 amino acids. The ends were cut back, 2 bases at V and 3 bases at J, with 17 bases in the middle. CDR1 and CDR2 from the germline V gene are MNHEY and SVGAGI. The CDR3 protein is CASSYKAAGSFYEQYF. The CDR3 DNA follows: TGTGCCAGCAGTTACAAGGCGGCAGGGTCTTTCTACGAGCAGTACTTC.

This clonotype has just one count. CDR3 bases: TGTGCCAGTAGCCTCCCGCGAGGACTAGGGACCGGGGAGACCCAGTACTTC. It is translated as CASSLPRGLGTGETQYF. V gene TRBV19 combines with J gene TRBJ2-5; 7 nucleotides agree with TRBD2. Germline CDR1 and CDR2: LNHDA and SQIVND (reference sequence). This CDR3 is 17 amino acids long. The V segment lost 6 bases and the J segment 5 bases; nucleotides outside the gene matches: 18.

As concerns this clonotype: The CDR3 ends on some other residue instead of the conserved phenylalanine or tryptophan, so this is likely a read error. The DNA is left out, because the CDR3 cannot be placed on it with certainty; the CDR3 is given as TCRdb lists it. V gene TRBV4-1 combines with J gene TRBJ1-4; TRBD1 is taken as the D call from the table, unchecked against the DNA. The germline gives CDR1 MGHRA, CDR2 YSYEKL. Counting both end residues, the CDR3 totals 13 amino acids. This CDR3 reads CASSQPHQGPRIY.

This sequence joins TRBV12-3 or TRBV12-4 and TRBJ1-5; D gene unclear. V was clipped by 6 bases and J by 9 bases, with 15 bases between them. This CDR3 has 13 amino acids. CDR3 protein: CASSPKGGGPQHF. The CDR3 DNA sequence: TGTGCCAGCAGCCCCAAGGGCGGAGGGCCCCAGCATTTT.

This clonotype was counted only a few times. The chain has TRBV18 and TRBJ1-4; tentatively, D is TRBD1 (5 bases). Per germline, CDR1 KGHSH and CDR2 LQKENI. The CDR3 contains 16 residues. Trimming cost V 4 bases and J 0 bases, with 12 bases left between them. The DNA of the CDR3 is TGTGCCAGCTCACTATCAGGGTTACCAACTAATGAAAAACTGTTTTTT. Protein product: CASSLSGLPTNEKLFF.

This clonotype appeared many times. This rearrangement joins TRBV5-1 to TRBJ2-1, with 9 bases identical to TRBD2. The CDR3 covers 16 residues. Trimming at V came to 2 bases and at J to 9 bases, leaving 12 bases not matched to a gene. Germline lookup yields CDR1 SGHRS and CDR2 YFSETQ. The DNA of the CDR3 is TGCGCCAGCAGCTTAACCTCTAGCGGGAAGGTGAGTGAGCAGTTCTTC. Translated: CASSLTSSGKVSEQFF.

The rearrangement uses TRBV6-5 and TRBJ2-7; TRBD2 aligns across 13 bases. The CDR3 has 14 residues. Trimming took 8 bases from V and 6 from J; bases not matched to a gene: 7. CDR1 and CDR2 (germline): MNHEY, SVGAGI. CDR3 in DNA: TGTGCCAGCCGGGGACTAGCGGGAATTGTCGAGCAGTACTTC. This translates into CASRGLAGIVEQYF.

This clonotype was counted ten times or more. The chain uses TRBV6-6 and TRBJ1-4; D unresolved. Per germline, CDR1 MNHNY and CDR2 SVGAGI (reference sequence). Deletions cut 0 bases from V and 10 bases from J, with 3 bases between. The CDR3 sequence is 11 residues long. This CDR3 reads CASSYSGKLFF. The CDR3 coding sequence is TGTGCCAGCAGTTACTCGGGAAAACTGTTTTTT.

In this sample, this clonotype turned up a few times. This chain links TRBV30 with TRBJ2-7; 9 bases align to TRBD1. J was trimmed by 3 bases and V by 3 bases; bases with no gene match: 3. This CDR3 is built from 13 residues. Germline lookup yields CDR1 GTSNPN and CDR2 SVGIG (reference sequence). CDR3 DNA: TGTGCCTGGAGAAACAGGGGGCACTACGAGCAGTACTTC. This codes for CAWRNRGHYEQYF.

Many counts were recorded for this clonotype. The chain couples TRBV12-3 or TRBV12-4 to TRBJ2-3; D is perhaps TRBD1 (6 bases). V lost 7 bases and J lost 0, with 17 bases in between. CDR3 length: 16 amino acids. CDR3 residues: CASTERGSWSTDTQYF. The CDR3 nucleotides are TGTGCCAGCACCGAAAGGGGGTCCTGGAGCACAGATACGCAGTATTTT.

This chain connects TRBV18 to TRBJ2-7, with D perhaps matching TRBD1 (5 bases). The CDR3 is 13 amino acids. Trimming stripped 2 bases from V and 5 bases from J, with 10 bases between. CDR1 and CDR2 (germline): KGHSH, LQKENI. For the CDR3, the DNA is TGTGCCAGCTCACCAAGGGGTGAGGACGAGCAGTACTTC. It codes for CASSPRGEDEQYF. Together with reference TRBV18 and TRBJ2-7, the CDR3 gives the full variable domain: NAGVMQNPRHLVRRRGQEARLRCSPMKGHSHVYWYRQLPEEGLKFMVYLQKENIIDESGMPKERFSAEFPKEGPSILRIQQVVRGDSAAYFCASSPRGEDEQYFGPGTRLTVT.

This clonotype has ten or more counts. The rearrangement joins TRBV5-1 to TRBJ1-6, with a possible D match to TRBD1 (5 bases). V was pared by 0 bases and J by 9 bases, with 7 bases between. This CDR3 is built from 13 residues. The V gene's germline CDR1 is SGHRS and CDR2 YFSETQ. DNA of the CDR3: TGCGCCAGCAGCTTGGCGGGGCGTTCACCCCTCCACTTT. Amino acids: CASSLAGRSPLHF. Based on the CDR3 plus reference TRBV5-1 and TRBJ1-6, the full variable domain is KAGVTQTPRYLIKTRGQQVTLSCSPISGHRSVSWYQQTPGQGLQFLFEYFSETQRNKGNFPGRFSGRQFSNSRSEMNVSTLELGDSALYLCASSLAGRSPLHFGNGTRLTVT.

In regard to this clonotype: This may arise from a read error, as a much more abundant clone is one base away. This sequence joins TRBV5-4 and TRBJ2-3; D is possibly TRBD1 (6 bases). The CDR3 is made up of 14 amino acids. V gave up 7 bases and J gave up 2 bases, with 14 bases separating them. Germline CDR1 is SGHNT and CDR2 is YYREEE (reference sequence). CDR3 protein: CASGQPPATDTQYF. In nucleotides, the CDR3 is TGTGCCAGCGGACAGCCGCCGGCCACAGATACGCAGTATTTT.

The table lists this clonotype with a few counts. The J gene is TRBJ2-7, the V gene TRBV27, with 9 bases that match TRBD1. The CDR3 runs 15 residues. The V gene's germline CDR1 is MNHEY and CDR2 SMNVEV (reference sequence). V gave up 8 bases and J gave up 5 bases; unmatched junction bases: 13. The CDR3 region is CASRAAGTGTHEQYF. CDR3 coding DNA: TGTGCCAGCCGAGCTGCCGGGACAGGGACCCACGAGCAGTACTTC.

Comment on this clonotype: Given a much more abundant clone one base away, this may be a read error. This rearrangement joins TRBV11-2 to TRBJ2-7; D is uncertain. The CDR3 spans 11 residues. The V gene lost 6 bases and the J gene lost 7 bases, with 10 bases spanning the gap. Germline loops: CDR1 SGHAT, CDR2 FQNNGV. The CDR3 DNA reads TGTGCCAGCAGACCAGGACGGGAGCAGTACTTC. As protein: CASRPGREQYF.

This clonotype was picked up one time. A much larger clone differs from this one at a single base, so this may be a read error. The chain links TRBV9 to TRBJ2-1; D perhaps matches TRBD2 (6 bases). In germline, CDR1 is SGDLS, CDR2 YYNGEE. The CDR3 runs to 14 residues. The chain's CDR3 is CASTGRDSYNEQSF. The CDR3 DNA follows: TGTGCCAGCACGGGGCGGGACTCCTACAATGAGCAGTCCTTC.

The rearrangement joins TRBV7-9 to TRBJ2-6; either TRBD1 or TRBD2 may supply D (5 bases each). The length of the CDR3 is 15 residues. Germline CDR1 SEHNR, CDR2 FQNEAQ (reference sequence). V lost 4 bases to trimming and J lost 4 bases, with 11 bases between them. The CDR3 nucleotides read TGTGCCAGCAGCTCGAGTGGGACCGGGGCCAACGTCCTGACTTTC. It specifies CASSSSGTGANVLTF.

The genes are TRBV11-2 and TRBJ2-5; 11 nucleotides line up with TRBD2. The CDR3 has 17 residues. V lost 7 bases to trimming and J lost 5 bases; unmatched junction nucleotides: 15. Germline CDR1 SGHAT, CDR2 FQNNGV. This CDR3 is CASIVIGVAGGGETQYF. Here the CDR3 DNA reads TGTGCCAGCATCGTCATAGGGGTAGCGGGAGGGGGTGAGACCCAGTACTTC.

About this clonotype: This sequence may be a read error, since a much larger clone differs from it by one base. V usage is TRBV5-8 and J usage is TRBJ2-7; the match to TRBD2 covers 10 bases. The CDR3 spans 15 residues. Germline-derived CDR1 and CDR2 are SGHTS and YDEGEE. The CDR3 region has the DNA TGTGCCTGCAGCTTTGGGACTAGCGATACCTACGAGCAGTACTTC. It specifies CACSFGTSDTYEQYF. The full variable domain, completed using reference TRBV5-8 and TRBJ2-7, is EAGVTQSPTHLIKTRGQQATLRCSPISGHTSVYWYQQALGLGLQFLLWYDEGEERNRGNFPPRFSGRQFPNYSSELNVNALELEDSALYLCACSFGTSDTYEQYFGPGTRLTVT.

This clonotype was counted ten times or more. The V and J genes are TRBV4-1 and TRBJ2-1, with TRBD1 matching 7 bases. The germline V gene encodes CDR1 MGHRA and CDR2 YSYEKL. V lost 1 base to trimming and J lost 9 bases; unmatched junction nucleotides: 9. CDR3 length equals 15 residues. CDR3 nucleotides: TGCGCCAGCAGCCAAGTAGACAGGGATGAGGGTGAGCAGTTCTTC. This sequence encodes CASSQVDRDEGEQFF.

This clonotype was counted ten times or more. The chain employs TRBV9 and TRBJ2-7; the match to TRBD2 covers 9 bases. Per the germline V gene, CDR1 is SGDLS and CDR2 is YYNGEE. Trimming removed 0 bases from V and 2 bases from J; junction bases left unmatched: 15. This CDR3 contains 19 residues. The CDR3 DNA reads TGTGCCAGCAGCGTAGCGGGGTCTGGGGCGGGAGGGCCTCCCTACGAGCAGTACTTC. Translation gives CASSVAGSGAGGPPYEQYF. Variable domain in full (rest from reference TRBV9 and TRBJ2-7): DSGVTQTPKHLITATGQRVTLRCSPRSGDLSVYWYQQSLDQGLQFLIQYYNGEERAKGNILERFSAQQFPDLHSELNLSSLELGDSALYFCASSVAGSGAGGPPYEQYFGPGTRLTVT.

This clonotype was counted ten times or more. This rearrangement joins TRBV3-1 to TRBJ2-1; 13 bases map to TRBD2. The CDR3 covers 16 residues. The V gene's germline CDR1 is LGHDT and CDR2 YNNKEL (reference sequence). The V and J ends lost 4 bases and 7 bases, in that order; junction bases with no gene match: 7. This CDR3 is CASSPSGTSGTNEQFF. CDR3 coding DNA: TGTGCCAGCAGCCCGTCCGGGACTAGCGGGACGAATGAGCAGTTCTTC.

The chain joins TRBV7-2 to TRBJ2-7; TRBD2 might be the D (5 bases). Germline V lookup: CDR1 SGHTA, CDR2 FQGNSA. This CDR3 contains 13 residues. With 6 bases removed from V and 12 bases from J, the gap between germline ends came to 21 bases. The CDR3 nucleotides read TGTGCCAGCAGTCGTTACCATAGCGTCGGGCGGTACTTC. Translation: CASSRYHSVGRYF.

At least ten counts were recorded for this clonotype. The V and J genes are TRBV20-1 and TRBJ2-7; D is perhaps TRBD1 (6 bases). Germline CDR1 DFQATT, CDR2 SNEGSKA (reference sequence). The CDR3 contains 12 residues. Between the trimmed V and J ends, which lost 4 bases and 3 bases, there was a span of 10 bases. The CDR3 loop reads CSATDSLYEQYF. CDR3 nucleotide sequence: TGCAGTGCTACGGACAGCCTCTACGAGCAGTACTTC.

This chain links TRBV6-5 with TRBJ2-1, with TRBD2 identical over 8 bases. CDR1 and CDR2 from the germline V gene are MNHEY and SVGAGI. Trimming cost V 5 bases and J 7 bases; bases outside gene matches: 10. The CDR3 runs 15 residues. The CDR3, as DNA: TGTGCCAGCAGTGAAGGGGCTAGCGGGTTGAATGAGCAGTTCTTC. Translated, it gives CASSEGASGLNEQFF.

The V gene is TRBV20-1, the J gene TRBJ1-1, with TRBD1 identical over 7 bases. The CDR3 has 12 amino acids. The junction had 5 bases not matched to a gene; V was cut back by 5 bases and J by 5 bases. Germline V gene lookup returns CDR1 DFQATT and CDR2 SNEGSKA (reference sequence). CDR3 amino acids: CSAPKQGTEAFF. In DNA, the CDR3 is TGCAGTGCTCCGAAACAGGGGACTGAAGCTTTCTTT.